A selection of T cell receptor beta chains follows, all from one sample in a study of cytomegalovirus exposure and HLA in healthy donors. The protocol was immunoSEQ multiplex PCR, while the TCRdb copy is restricted to in-frame clones and leaves out a portion. The sample lists around 210,000 clones, around 77% occurring once. The sequencing sample was made of PBMCs. Source of these receptors: a woman in her 30s in good health and CMV-seronegative. Each CDR3 is given with its conserved first and last residue. A D gene is named only where the DNA matches it firmly. Clone size, where shown, is once, few, many, or a class for clones that have expanded.

d_call	v_call	clone_size	j_call	cdr3_nt	cdr3_aa
-	TRBV19	-	TRBJ1-5	TGTGCCAGTAGTATAGAATTACAGCCCCAGCATTTT	CASSIELQPQHF
-	TRBV6-1	-	TRBJ1-2	TGTGCCAGCAGTGAATTAGGCAATTCTAAACCTTACGGCGGCTACCCCTTC	CASSELGNSKPYGGYPF
-	TRBV15	-	TRBJ2-7	TGTGCCACCAGCAGAGATCGGACAGCTTACGAGCAGTACTTC	CATSRDRTAYEQYF
TRBD1	TRBV19	once	TRBJ1-6	TGTGCCAGTAGTAGAGGGACAGGGCGGGCTTCACCCCTCCACTTT	CASSRGTGRASPLHF
-	TRBV19	-	TRBJ1-1	TGTGCCAGTAGTATTACGGTCGTGAACACTGAAGCTTTCTTT	CASSITVVNTEAFF
TRBD1	TRBV4-1	few	TRBJ2-7	TGCGCCAGCAGCCACGGGACAGGACACTCCTACGAGCAGTACTTC	CASSHGTGHSYEQYF
-	TRBV30	-	TRBJ1-1	TGTGCCTGGACCGACGGGGGGCGGACTGAAGCTTTCTTT	CAWTDGGRTEAFF
-	TRBV4-1	-	TRBJ1-5	TGCGCCAGCAGCCAAGTTGGGGCCTCCAATCAGCCCCAGCATTTT	CASSQVGASNQPQHF
TRBD1	TRBV7-8	once	TRBJ1-2	TGTGCCAGCAGCTTAGTAGGGCAAGGAGGGGGCTACCCCTTC	CASSLVGQGGGYPF
-	TRBV21-1	once	TRBJ2-2	TGTGCCAGCAGCAACGCGACTAGCGGGCCGAGGACCGGGGAGCTGTTTTTT	CASSNATSGPRTGELFF
-	TRBV27	-	TRBJ1-5	TGTGCCAGCAGTACCTATAGCAATCAGCCCCAGCATTTT	CASSTYSNQPQHF
TRBD2	TRBV7-9	once	TRBJ2-7	TGTGCCAGCAGCTATCGGACTAGCGGCTACGAGCAGTACTTC	CASSYRTSGYEQYF
TRBD1	TRBV2	few	TRBJ2-7	TGTGCCAGCAGCTCGACGGACAGGGGTGGTCACGAGCAGTACTTC	CASSSTDRGGHEQYF
TRBD1	TRBV5-1	few	TRBJ1-2	TGCGCCAGCAGCTTGGGGGACAGGGTTCCGCACTATGGCTACACCTTC	CASSLGDRVPHYGYTF
-	TRBV5-6	-	TRBJ2-7	TGTGCCAGCAGCAGGACATCCTACGAGCAGTACTTC	CASSRTSYEQYF
TRBD2	TRBV10-3	-	TRBJ2-7	TGTGCCTCATCGTTGGGGACCAGCGGGGGGTCCTACGAGCAGTACTTC	CASSLGTSGGSYEQYF
-	TRBV15	-	TRBJ2-6	TGTGCCACCAGCAGAGATCAGACTGGGGCCAACGTCCTGACTTTC	CATSRDQTGANVLTF
-	TRBV19	-	TRBJ2-7	TGTGCCAGTAGTATAGTAGACGGAGGACTGTACTTC	CASSIVDGGLYF
-	TRBV28	-	TRBJ1-2	TGTGCCAGCAGTTTAATCCGGTATGGCTACACCTTC	CASSLIRYGYTF
-	TRBV18	-	TRBJ1-5	TGTGCCAGCTCACCAGCCCGCAGGGATCAGCCCCAGCATTTT	CASSPARRDQPQHF
TRBD1	TRBV6-1	-	TRBJ1-2	TGTGCCAGCAGCGATGGACAGGGGCAAGGGTATGGCTACACCTTC	CASSDGQGQGYGYTF
-	TRBV28	-	TRBJ2-7	TGTGCCAGCAGTTTTCCCCAAACAGGGTCCTACGAGCAGTACTTC	CASSFPQTGSYEQYF
-	TRBV9	-	TRBJ2-1	TGTGCCAGCAGCCCTCAGGGGGGAGCAGCCTACAATGAGCAGTTCTTC	CASSPQGGAAYNEQFF
-	TRBV2	-	TRBJ2-1	TGTGCCAGCATGTCACAGGACTCCTACAATGAGCAGTTCTTC	CASMSQDSYNEQFF
TRBD2	TRBV5-1	-	TRBJ2-1	TGCGCCAGCAGCTTGGGCCCGGGACTAGCCCATGAGCAGTTCTTC	CASSLGPGLAHEQFF
TRBD2	TRBV7-8	-	TRBJ2-1	TGTGCCAGCAGCTTAGAATCCATAGGAGCGGGGGTTACTAATGAGCAGTTCTTC	CASSLESIGAGVTNEQFF
-	TRBV7-2	-	TRBJ1-5	TGTGCCAGCAGCTTATTCAGGGTCAAACAGCCCCAGCATTTT	CASSLFRVKQPQHF
TRBD1	TRBV29-1	-	TRBJ1-1	TGCAGCGTAGGACAGGGGGCGACCACTGAAGCTTTCTTT	CSVGQGATTEAFF
TRBD1	TRBV30	once	TRBJ2-5	TGTGCCTACGGGACAGGGGGCCAAGAGACCCAGTACTTC	CAYGTGGQETQYF
TRBD1	TRBV18	-	TRBJ1-4	TGTGCCAGCTCACTTAAACGGACAGGCCTTAATGAAAAACTGTTTTTT	CASSLKRTGLNEKLFF
-	TRBV5-1	once	TRBJ2-3	TGCGCCAGCAGCTCCGTTATTAGCACAGATACGCAGTATTTT	CASSSVISTDTQYF
TRBD1	TRBV5-4	once	TRBJ1-6	TGTGCCAGAAGCTTTGGGAAGGGGGCGGGTTCACCCCTCCACTTT	CARSFGKGAGSPLHF
TRBD1	TRBV19	-	TRBJ2-7	TGTGCCAGTAGTATAGGGGACAGCTACGAGCAGTACTTC	CASSIGDSYEQYF
-	TRBV18	once	TRBJ1-1	TGTGCCAGCTCACCAGACCCTCCAGGGATGAACACTGAAGCTTTCTTT	CASSPDPPGMNTEAFF
-	TRBV21-1	once	TRBJ2-3	TGTGCCAGCAGCCCCAGGGGGTTCGGCACAGATACGCAGTATTTT	CASSPRGFGTDTQYF
TRBD1	TRBV11-2	-	TRBJ2-7	TGTGCCAGCAGACCCACAGGGGTCCACGAGCAGTACTTC	CASRPTGVHEQYF
-	TRBV2	-	TRBJ2-2	TGTGCCAGCAAGGAGGCGTACGCGAACACCGGGGAGCTGTTTTTT	CASKEAYANTGELFF
-	TRBV5-4	once	TRBJ2-3	TGTGCCAGCGGACGGGGGGCCGGCACAGATACGCAGTATTTT	CASGRGAGTDTQYF
-	TRBV30	few	TRBJ2-1	TGTGCCTGGAGTGTACTATACGGCGGCGAAACCTACAATGAGCAGTTCTTC	CAWSVLYGGETYNEQFF
-	TRBV30	-	TRBJ2-7	TGTGCCTGGAGTGTACGGTTTGGTGGGCAGTACTTC	CAWSVRFGGQYF
TRBD2	TRBV2	-	TRBJ2-7	TGTGCCAGCAAAGCTAGCGGGAGTACCCTCTCCTACGAGCAGTACTTC	CASKASGSTLSYEQYF
-	TRBV19	-	TRBJ2-1	TGTGCCAGTAGTATCAATCGGAATGAGCAGTTCTTC	CASSINRNEQFF
-	TRBV28	-	TRBJ1-4	TGTGCCAGCAGTTACCGACAGAGAAATGAAAAACTGTTTTTT	CASSYRQRNEKLFF
-	TRBV15	-	TRBJ2-1	TGTGCCACCAGCCGAACCGGGGGGCGCGTCTACAATGAGCAGTTCTTC	CATSRTGGRVYNEQFF
-	TRBV7-8	-	TRBJ2-3	TGTGCCAGCAGCCCGCGGGGGCCTAGCACAGATACGCAGTATTTT	CASSPRGPSTDTQYF
-	TRBV6-1	few	TRBJ1-1	TGTGCCAGCAGTCCCCGCTCGGGTACCCGGAGAGCTTTCTTT	CASSPRSGTRRAFF
TRBD1	TRBV6-6	few	TRBJ1-1	TGTGCCAGCAGTCCCATTGGACAGGGGAACACTGAAGCTTTCTTT	CASSPIGQGNTEAFF
-	TRBV7-9	-	TRBJ2-7	TGTGCCAGCAGCTTGGGTCAGGCGGGGAGAGGGGCCATCTACGAGCAGTACTTC	CASSLGQAGRGAIYEQYF
-	TRBV14	-	TRBJ2-7	TGTGCCAGCAGCCGTTCGACTAGGCTCGAGCAGTACTTC	CASSRSTRLEQYF
-	TRBV11-3	-	TRBJ1-1	TGTGCCAGCAGCCTCCACCGCGGCACTGAAGCTTTCTTT	CASSLHRGTEAFF
TRBD1	TRBV5-1	-	TRBJ2-7	TGCGCCAGCAGCCCACGCCTGACAGGGACCTACGAGCAGTACTTC	CASSPRLTGTYEQYF
-	TRBV19	-	TRBJ1-2	TGTGCCAGTAGTATACCTAAGGGGAGGCCGAAGAGGGGAGGCTACACCTTC	CASSIPKGRPKRGGYTF